A single sample gave rise to the 8 T cell receptor beta chains below, sequenced in a study of molecular identifiers for immune sequencing clone quantification. MiXCR, run by TCRdb on the PCR reads, gives a single entry per CDR3 protein. The profile shows about 97,000 distinct CDR3 sequences, 35% of them singletons. Sequencing input: naive CD8+ T cells from blood, with Jurkat cell RNA spiked in. Subset specified: FACS-sorted CD8+CD4-CCR7+CD45RA+ naive T cells. These receptors were taken from a human donor in good health. Some libraries in this study had Jurkat cell RNA spiked in.

The chain is built from TRBV6-2 or TRBV6-3 and TRBJ1-1; D gene uncertain. The ends were cut back, 3 bases at V and 0 bases at J, with 5 bases in the middle. The CDR3 loop spans 13 amino acids. Germline V CDR1 and CDR2: MNHEY, SVGEGT. CDR3 coding DNA: TGTGCCAGCAGTTATCTAGTGAACACTGAAGCTTTCTTT. It codes for CASSYLVNTEAFF.

This clonotype was recorded a few times. The J gene is TRBJ2-7, the V gene TRBV19; D is possibly TRBD2 (5 bases). This CDR3 comprises 14 residues. From germline, CDR1 is LNHDA and CDR2 SQIVND (reference sequence). Trimming stripped 6 bases from V and 2 bases from J, with 14 bases between. The CDR3: CASSRGTDPYEQYF. CDR3 sequence (DNA): TGTGCCAGTAGCCGGGGAACAGATCCCTACGAGCAGTACTTC.

There are a few counts of this clonotype. The J gene is TRBJ2-2, the V gene TRBV4-3, with D possibly being TRBD1 or TRBD2 (5 bases each). Germline CDR1 reads LGHNA; CDR2 reads YSLEER. The V and J ends lost 1 base and 12 bases respectively, with 15 bases between them. The CDR3 is 14 residues long. In nucleotides, the CDR3 is TGCGCCAGCAGCCAAGGGGGGATACCCGGAAAGCTGTTTTTT. Translation: CASSQGGIPGKLFF.

This sequence joins TRBV13 and TRBJ2-3; D uncertain. CDR3 length equals 16 residues. Trimming took off 5 bases at V and 3 bases at J, with 18 bases between the two ends. Looked up from germline, CDR1 is PRHDT and CDR2 is FYEKMQ (reference sequence). CDR3: CASSPHGSDGTDTQYF. DNA for the CDR3: TGTGCCAGCAGCCCCCATGGCTCGGACGGTACAGATACGCAGTATTTT.

On this clonotype: It may be a read error: a sequence one base away is much more abundant. CDR3 DNA sequence: TGTGCCAGCAGCTCATCCGGTGCAGGGGGCCTCGAGCTGTACTTC. This codes for CASSSSGAGGLELYF. The chain joins TRBV13 to TRBJ2-7; 8 bases fit TRBD1. Germline-derived CDR1 and CDR2 are PRHDT and FYEKMQ (reference sequence). The length of the CDR3 is 15 residues.

Many counts were recorded for this clonotype. The V gene is TRBV28, the J gene TRBJ1-1; D possibly corresponds to TRBD1 (6 bases). The CDR3 runs 16 residues. The V and J ends lost 4 bases and 0 bases respectively, with 15 bases between them. Germline V gene lookup returns CDR1 MDHEN and CDR2 SYDVKM. Written as DNA, the CDR3 is TGTGCCAGCAGTTCAGTTACGTGGGGGCTGAACACTGAAGCTTTCTTT. Translation gives CASSSVTWGLNTEAFF.

This sequence joins TRBV9 and TRBJ2-3; D is unclear. V dropped 4 bases and J dropped 6 bases, with 12 bases sitting between them. Per the germline V gene, CDR1 is SGDLS and CDR2 is YYNGEE. This CDR3 contains 13 residues. CDR3 DNA sequence: TGTGCCAGCAGCTCCCTTTATGGGGATACGCAGTATTTT. Its translation is CASSSLYGDTQYF.

This clonotype was found a few times. V gene TRBV19 combines with J gene TRBJ1-1; D is possibly TRBD1 (6 bases). V was shortened by 4 bases and J by 1 base, with 13 bases between the two germline ends. Germline-derived CDR1 and CDR2 are LNHDA and SQIVND (reference sequence). The CDR3 runs to 15 residues. The CDR3 DNA follows: TGTGCCAGTAGTAGAGGACAGACGGCGAACACTGAAGCTTTCTTT. Protein sequence: CASSRGQTANTEAFF.